The clone carrying this T cell receptor (beta chain) was detected a few times. Its antigen is still unknown. The data were taken from a study of T cells in Graves' hyperthyroidism and ophthalmopathy. Study results and caveats: Separating ophthalmopathy from stable hyperthyroidism was achieved by a 13 V-J model.

TCR beta CDR3 region amplification was performed from RNA transcripts. The HTBI primer set drove a first-round RT-PCR of the TCR CDR3. MiXCR was run by TCRdb on the multiplex PCR reads, yielding one entry per CDR3 protein. The data hold some 800,000 distinct CDR3 sequences, with more than 30% observed a single time. The diagnoses drew upon clinical symptoms, serum thyroxine and TRAb, thyroid ultrasound and orbital computed tomography. This CDR3 comprises 15 residues. Germline CDR1 and CDR2: SEHNR and FQNEAQ (reference sequence). Between the trimmed V and J ends, which lost 3 bases and 6 bases, there was a span of 17 bases.

V and J are TRBV7-9 and TRBJ1-1; D is uncertain. This sequence originates from a man younger than 30 with Graves' hyperthyroidism. The sequenced sample was blood. The CDR3 spells CASSLDPGSQAEAFF. CDR3 DNA sequence: TGTGCCAGCAGCTTGGATCCAGGTTCGCAGGCTGAAGCTTTCTTT.